The sequence of this T cell receptor beta chain was determined in a study of graft-versus-host responses after intestinal transplantation. Whole-study context: Recipients were all induced with anti-thymocyte globulin, then given tacrolimus and steroids for 2 to 3 years.

In regard to this clone: Its antigen is not identified.

Assay: immunoSEQ multiplex PCR; the TCRdb copy retains only in-frame clones and omits some. Seen here are tens of thousands of clones, 90% to 95% observed once, and the top ten hold 0.22%. The ends lost 3 bases at V and 7 bases at J; junction bases unmatched: 12. The germline gives CDR1 MGHRA, CDR2 YSYEKL. The CDR3 contains 16 residues. Study-level results: Allografts of patients with graft-donor T cell macrochimerism showed high graft-versus-host to host-versus-graft clone ratios. Some GvH clones were seen earlier in gut or blood, suggesting intestinal origin.

This chain uses TRBV4-1 with TRBJ1-5; 7 bases are shared with TRBD1. The receptor was derived from a human donor who was the organ donor for an intestinal transplant. The sequences come from unstimulated CD8+ T cells sorted from spleen or lymph node cells, collected before transplant. CDR3 sequence (DNA): TGCGCCAGCAGCCAGAGACAGGGCCAGGTTAGCCAGCCCCAGCATTTT. Protein sequence: CASSQRQGQVSQPQHF.